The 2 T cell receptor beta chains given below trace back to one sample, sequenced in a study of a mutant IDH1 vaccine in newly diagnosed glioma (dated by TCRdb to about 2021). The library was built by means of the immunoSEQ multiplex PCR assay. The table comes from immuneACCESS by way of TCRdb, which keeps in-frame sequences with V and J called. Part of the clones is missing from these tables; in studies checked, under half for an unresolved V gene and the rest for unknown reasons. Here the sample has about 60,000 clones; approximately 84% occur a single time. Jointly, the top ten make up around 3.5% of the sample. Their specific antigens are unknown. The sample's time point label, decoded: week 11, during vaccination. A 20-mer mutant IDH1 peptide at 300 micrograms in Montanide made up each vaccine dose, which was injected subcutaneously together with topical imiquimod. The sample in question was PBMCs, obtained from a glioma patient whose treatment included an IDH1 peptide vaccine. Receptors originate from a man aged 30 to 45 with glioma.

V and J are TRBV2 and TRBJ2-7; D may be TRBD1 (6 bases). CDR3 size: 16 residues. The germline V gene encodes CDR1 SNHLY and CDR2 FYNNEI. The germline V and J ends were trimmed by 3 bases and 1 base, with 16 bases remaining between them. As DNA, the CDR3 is TGTGCCAGCAGTGACCCAGGGTCAGGACAGTCCTACGAGCAGTACTTC. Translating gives CASSDPGSGQSYEQYF.

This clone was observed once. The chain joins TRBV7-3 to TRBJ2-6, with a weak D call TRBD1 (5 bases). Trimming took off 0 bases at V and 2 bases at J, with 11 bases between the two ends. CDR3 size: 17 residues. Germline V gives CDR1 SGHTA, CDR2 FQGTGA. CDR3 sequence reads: CASSLTPQGTGANVLTF. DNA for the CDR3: TGTGCCAGCAGCTTAACCCCCCAGGGCACTGGGGCCAACGTCCTGACTTTC.